The entry below gives a single TCR beta chain sequence along with its context. The antigen remains undetermined. These data belong to a study of beta chain features in type 1 diabetes. Expressed TCRB transcripts were sequenced because the entire RNA isolate underwent reverse transcription. Method: immunoSEQ multiplex PCR; TCRdb's copy keeps in-frame clones and lacks some. Of some 200,000 clones detected, around 16% appear once; the ten largest clones hold approximately 0.086%. The ends lost 6 bases at V and 4 bases at J; junction bases unmatched: 12. The CDR3 contains 16 residues. Germline V gene data show CDR1 as MDHEN and CDR2 as SYDVKM. Study-level findings and limits: Moderately but significantly shorter TCRB CDR3s were found in Type 1 diabetes patients in all four CD4+ subsets.

The chain uses TRBV28 and TRBJ2-5; 9 nucleotides line up with TRBD2. The clonotype was recovered from a man aged 30 to 45 with type 1 diabetes. The sample taken for sequencing was naive CD4+ T cells from blood. For the CDR3, the DNA is TGTGCCAGCAGCTTGGGAGGCGGGAGGGCCCGAGAGACCCAGTACTTC. Translation: CASSLGGGRARETQYF.